The clone carrying this T cell receptor (beta chain) appeared a single time. Repertoires were generated with immunoSEQ multiplex PCR, while TCRdb's copy carries only in-frame clones and drops some. This sample has approximately 190,000 clones, with approximately 91% found just once. The data are from a study of blood T cell repertoires in COVID-19. Study details: PBMCs, B-cell-depleted T cells, or T cells provided the cDNA or gDNA that made up the material.

Germline V CDR1 and CDR2: WNHNN, SYGVQD (reference sequence). This CDR3 has 14 residues. Trimming at V came to 6 bases and at J to 6 bases, leaving 5 bases not matched to a gene. The TCR originated in a man in his sixties or seventies with active or convalescent COVID-19. The sequencing input was peripheral blood. The chain uses TRBV10-1 and TRBJ2-2; 9 bases align to TRBD2. This CDR3 reads CASSPSGASGELFF. CDR3 nucleotide sequence: TGCGCCAGCAGCCCTAGCGGGGCCTCCGGGGAGCTGTTTTTT.